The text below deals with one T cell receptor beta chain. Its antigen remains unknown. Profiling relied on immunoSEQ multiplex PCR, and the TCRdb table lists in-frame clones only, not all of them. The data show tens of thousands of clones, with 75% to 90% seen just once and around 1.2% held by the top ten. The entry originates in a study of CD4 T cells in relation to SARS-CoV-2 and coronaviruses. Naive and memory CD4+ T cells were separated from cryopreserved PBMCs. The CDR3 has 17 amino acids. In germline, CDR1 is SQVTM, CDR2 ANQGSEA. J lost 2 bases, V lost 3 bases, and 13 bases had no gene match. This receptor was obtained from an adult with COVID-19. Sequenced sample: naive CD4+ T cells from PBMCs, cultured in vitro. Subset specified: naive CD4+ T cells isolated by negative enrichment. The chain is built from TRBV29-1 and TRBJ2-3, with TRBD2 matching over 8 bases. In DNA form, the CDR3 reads TGCAGCGTTGATCGGGCGGTGGCGGGAGGACCCACAGATACGCAGTATTTT. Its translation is CSVDRAVAGGPTDTQYF.